This T cell receptor beta chain was identified during a study of T cells after yellow fever vaccination. Points from the study as a whole: Subsequent booster samples again held most clones from primary vaccination (roughly 95% CD4, approximately 85% CD8).

They built TCR cDNA with 5'RACE template switching, a step that put in a universal primer site and UMIs. TCRdb re-called the 5' RACE reads with MiXCR, one entry per CDR3 protein. The repertoire holds under 55,000 distinct CDR3 sequences, with approximately 7% as singletons. The source material was CD8+ T cells not binding an NS4B(214-222) dextramer, sorted from PBMCs, sampled about 49 days after the first yellow fever vaccination. The clonotype originates from a young man who received the YFV17D yellow fever vaccine.

The CDR3: CAAAGGLVKDTQYF. DNA for the CDR3: TGTGCCGCCGCCGGGGGACTAGTCAAAGATACGCAGTATTTT. The chain uses TRBV12-3 or TRBV12-4 and TRBJ2-3; 8 bases are shared with TRBD2. The CDR3 runs 14 residues. Trimming removed 11 bases from V and 5 bases from J; junction bases left unmatched: 12.